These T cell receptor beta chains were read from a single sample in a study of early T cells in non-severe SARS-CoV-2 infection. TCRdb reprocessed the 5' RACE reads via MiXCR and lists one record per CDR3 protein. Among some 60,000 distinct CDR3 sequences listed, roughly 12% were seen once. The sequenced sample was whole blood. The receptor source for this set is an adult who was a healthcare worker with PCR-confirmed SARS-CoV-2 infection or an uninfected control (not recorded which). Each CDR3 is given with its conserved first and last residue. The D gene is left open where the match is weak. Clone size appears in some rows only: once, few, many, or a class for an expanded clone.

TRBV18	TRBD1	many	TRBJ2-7	TGTGCCAGCTCACACCGGGACAGTCACTCCTACGAGCAGTACTTC	CASSHRDSHSYEQYF
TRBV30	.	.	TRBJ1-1	TGTGCCTGGAGTGTAGGCGGTGACACTGAAGCTTTCTTT	CAWSVGGDTEAFF
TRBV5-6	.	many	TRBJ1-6	TGTGCCAGCAGCTCGAAGACTGGGATACTCCCCCTCCACTTT	CASSSKTGILPLHF
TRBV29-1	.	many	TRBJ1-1	TGCAGCCACACACCCAAGGGGAGAGGGACTGAAGCTTTCTTT	CSHTPKGRGTEAFF
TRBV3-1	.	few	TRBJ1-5	TGTGCCAGCAGCCAAGTCCGAGGGGATCAGCCCCAGCATTTT	CASSQVRGDQPQHF
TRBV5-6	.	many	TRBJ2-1	TGTGCCAGCAGCTTGGTGGCAACCCAAAGATACAATGAGCAGTTCTTC	CASSLVATQRYNEQFF
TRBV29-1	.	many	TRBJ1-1	TGCAGCGTTAATTCTCAGGGTAGGACTGAAGCTTTCTTT	CSVNSQGRTEAFF
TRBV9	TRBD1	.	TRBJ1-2	TGTGCCAGCAGCGAGACACAGGGGAGCAACTATGGCTACACCTTC	CASSETQGSNYGYTF
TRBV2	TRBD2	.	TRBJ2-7	TGTGCCAGCAGTGTAGCGGGTTACTCCTACGAGCAGTACTTC	CASSVAGYSYEQYF
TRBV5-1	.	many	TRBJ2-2	TGCGCCAGCAGCTTCCTTAACGCCGGGGAGCTGTTTTTT	CASSFLNAGELFF
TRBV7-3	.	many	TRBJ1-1	TGTGCCAGCAGCTTGGGCGGAGAAAACACTGAAGCTTTCTTT	CASSLGGENTEAFF
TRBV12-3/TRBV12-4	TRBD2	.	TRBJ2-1	TGTGCCAGCCCTCTACTAGCGGGAGTTTATAATGAGCAGTTCTTC	CASPLLAGVYNEQFF
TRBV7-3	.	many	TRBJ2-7	TGTGCCAGCAGCTTAAGGCCCTCCCCACTGTACGAGCAGTACTTC	CASSLRPSPLYEQYF
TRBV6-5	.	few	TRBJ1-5	TGTGCCAGCAGTTACAGCCAGGGTGTCCGGGAGCAGCCCCAGCATTTT	CASSYSQGVREQPQHF
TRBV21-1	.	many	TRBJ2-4	TGTGCCAGCAGCGGGGAAGGGCTTCGAGCCCGAGCCAAAAACATTCAGTACTTC	CASSGEGLRARAKNIQYF
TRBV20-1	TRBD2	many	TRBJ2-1	TGCAGTGCTAGAATAGCGGGGTACAATGAGCAGTTCTTC	CSARIAGYNEQFF
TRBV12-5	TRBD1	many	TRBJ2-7	TGTGCTAGTGGACAGACAGGGGGCCACGAGCAGTACTTC	CASGQTGGHEQYF
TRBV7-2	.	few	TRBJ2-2	TGTGCCAGCAGCTTACTAGTCTCGAACACCGGGGAGCTGTTTTTT	CASSLLVSNTGELFF
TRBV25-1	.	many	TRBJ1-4	TGTGCCAGCAGTGACCCCCCGTCGGGGAAAAAACTGTTTTTT	CASSDPPSGKKLFF
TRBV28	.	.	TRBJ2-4	TGTGCCAGCAGTTTTGCGGGGAACCTAGCCAAAAACATTCAGTACTTC	CASSFAGNLAKNIQYF
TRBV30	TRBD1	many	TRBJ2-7	TGTGCCTGCGGACAGGGCCTCAGCTCCTACGAGCAGTACTTC	CACGQGLSSYEQYF
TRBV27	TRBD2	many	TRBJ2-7	TGTGCCAGCAGTTTAAGAGGGCCTTACTCCGGGACTCCCCCGGGGGGCGAGCAGTACTTC	CASSLRGPYSGTPPGGEQYF
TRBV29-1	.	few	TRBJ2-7	TGCAGCGTTGAGGGGACTCTACCGGCCGAGCAGTACTTC	CSVEGTLPAEQYF
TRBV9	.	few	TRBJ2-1	TGTGCCAGCAGCGGTGGGTTGTACAATGAGCAGTTCTTC	CASSGGLYNEQFF
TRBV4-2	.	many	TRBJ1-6	TGTGCCAGCAGCCAAGAGGGCAATTCACCCCTCCACTTT	CASSQEGNSPLHF
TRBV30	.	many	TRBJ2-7	TGTGCCTGGAAGCTGACTTCGGGACAACAGACATACGAGCAGTACTTC	CAWKLTSGQQTYEQYF
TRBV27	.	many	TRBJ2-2	TGTGCCAGCAGTTTATTAGCCAGGCGAAACACCGGGGAGCTGTTTTTT	CASSLLARRNTGELFF
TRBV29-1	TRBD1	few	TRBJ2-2	TGCAGCGTTCGTCAACCGGACAGGGTTCCCGGGGAGCTGTTTTTT	CSVRQPDRVPGELFF
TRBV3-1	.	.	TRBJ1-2	TGTGCCAGCAGCCAAGTTTCGGTTAAGGGCTACACCTTC	CASSQVSVKGYTF
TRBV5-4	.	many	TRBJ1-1	TGTGCCAGCAGCCTCAAGACAGCGCCGACGAACACTGAAGCTTTCTTT	CASSLKTAPTNTEAFF
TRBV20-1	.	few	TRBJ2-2	TGCAGTGCTAGAGAGGGGGCGAACACCGGGGAGCTGTTTTTT	CSAREGANTGELFF
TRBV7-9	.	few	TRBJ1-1	TGTGCCAGCTCCTTTGGTTCCATTGCGAACACTGAAGCTTTCTTT	CASSFGSIANTEAFF
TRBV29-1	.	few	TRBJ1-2	TGCAGCGTTGAAGAACCCCGGGCGAACTATGGCTACACCTTC	CSVEEPRANYGYTF
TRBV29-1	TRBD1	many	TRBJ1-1	TGCAGCGTAGCGGAACAGGGGGCGGTGACTTTCTTT	CSVAEQGAVTFF
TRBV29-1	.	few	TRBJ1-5	TGCAGCGTCAGGTCACCTGGGGACAATCAGCCCCAGCATTTT	CSVRSPGDNQPQHF